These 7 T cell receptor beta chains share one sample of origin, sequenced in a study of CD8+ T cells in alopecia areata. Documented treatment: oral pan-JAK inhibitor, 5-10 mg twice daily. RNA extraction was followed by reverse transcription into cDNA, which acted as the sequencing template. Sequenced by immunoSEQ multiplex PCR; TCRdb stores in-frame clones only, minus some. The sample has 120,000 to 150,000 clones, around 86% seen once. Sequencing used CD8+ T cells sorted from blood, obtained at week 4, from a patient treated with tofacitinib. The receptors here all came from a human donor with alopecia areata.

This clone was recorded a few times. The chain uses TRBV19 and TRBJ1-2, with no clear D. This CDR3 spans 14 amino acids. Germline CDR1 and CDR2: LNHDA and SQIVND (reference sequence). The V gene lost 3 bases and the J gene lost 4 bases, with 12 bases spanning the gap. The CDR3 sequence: CASSISLTGYGYTF. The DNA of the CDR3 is TGTGCCAGTAGTATTTCCCTTACGGGCTATGGCTACACCTTC.

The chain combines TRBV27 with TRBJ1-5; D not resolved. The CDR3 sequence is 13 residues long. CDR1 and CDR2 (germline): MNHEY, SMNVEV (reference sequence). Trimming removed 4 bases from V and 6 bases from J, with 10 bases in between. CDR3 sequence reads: CASSSDGFQPQHF. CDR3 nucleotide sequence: TGTGCCAGCAGTTCGGATGGGTTTCAGCCCCAGCATTTT.

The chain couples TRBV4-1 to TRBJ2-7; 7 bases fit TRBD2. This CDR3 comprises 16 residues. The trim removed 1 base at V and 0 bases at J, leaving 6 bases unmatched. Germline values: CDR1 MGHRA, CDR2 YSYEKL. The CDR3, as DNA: TGCGCCAGCAGCCAAGGGGAGGGAGGTCCCTCCTACGAGCAGTACTTC. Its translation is CASSQGEGGPSYEQYF.

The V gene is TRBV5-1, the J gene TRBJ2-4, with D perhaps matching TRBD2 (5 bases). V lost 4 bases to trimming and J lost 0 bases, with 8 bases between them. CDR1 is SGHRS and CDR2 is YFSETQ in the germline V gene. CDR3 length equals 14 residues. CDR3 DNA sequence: TGCGCCAGCAGCGCGGGTTTAGCCAAAAACATTCAGTACTTC. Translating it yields CASSAGLAKNIQYF.

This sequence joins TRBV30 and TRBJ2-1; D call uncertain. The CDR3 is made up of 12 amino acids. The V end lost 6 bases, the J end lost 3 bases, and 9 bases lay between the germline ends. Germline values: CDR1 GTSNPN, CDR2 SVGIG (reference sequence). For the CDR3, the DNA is TGTGCCTGCAGAGAAAGCTACAATGAGCAGTTCTTC. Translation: CACRESYNEQFF.

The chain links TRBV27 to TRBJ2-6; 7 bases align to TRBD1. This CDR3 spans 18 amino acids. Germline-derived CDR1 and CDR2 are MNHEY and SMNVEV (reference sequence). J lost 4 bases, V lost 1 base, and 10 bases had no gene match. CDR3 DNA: TGTGCCAGCAGTTTATACGGGACAGTCTACAGCGGGGCCAACGTCCTGACTTTC. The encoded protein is CASSLYGTVYSGANVLTF.

CDR3 in amino acids: CAWSATSYEQYF. CDR3 sequence (DNA): TGTGCCTGGAGTGCGACAAGCTACGAGCAGTACTTC. J is TRBJ2-7 and V is TRBV30, with D hard to call. CDR1 and CDR2 (germline): GTSNPN, SVGIG (reference sequence). V was shortened by 1 base and J by 3 bases, with 7 bases between the two germline ends. CDR3 length: 12 amino acids.